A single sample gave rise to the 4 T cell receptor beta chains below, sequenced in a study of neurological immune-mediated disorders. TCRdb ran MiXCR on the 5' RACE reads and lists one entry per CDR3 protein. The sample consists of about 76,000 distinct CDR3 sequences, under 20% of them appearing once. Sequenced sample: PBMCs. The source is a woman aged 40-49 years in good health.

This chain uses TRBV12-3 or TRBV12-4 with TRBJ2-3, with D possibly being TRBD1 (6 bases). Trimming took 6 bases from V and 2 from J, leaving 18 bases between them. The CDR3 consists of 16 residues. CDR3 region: CASRTTGSWPTDTQYF. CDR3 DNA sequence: TGTGCCAGCAGAACCACAGGGTCTTGGCCCACAGATACGCAGTATTTT.

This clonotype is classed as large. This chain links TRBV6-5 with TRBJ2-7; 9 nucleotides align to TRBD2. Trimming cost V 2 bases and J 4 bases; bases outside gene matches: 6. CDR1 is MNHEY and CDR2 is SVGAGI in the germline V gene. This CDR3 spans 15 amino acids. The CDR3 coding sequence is TGTGCCAGCAGTTACGGAGCGGGGGGCCAGTACGAGCAGTACGTC. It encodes CASSYGAGGQYEQYV.

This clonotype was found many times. The CDR3 reads CASSQDRQEDSYNEQFF. CDR3 nucleotide sequence: TGCGCCAGCAGCCAAGATCGACAGGAGGACTCCTACAATGAGCAGTTCTTC. The chain couples TRBV4-3 to TRBJ2-1; a possible D gene is TRBD1 (6 bases). The V and J ends lost 0 bases and 0 bases respectively, with 12 bases between them. The CDR3 is 17 residues long. Germline CDR1 and CDR2: LGHNA and YSLEER.

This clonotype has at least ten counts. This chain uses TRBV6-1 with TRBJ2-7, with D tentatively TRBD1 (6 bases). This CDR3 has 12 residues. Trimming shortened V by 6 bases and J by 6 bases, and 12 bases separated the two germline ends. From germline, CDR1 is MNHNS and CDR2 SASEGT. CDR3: CASSPQGTEQYV. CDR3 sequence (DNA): TGTGCCAGCAGCCCACAGGGAACCGAGCAGTACGTC.